Reported below is one TCR beta chain. Antigen unknown. Thawed PBMCs were FACS-sorted into unstimulated CD4+CD25+CD127- regulatory T cells, CD4+CD25- non-regulatory cells, CD4 and CD8 cells. Clones were sequenced by immunoSEQ multiplex PCR, and TCRdb holds only the in-frame ones, with some missing. The table includes around 230,000 clones, more than 65% detected once. The entry originates in a study of Tregs in tolerant kidney transplant recipients. Study conclusions and caveats: The small number of patients limits these findings pending further validation.

Germline V gene data show CDR1 as SGHKS and CDR2 as YYEKEE (reference sequence). This CDR3 has 19 residues. Trimming took 2 bases from V and 0 from J, leaving 22 bases between them. V and J are TRBV5-5 and TRBJ2-3, with D possibly called TRBD1 or TRBD2 (5 bases each). The sequencing input was CD4+ T cells from blood. The sequence derives from a human donor in good health. The CDR3 region has the DNA TGTGCCAGCAGCTTCAGGGTCGGCCCCACTCTAGCTAGCACAGATACGCAGTATTTT. Its translation is CASSFRVGPTLASTDTQYF.